A selection of T cell receptor beta chains follows, all from one sample in a study of regulatory T cells in long-lasting Graves disease. TCRdb reprocessed the multiplex PCR reads with MiXCR, giving one entry per CDR3 protein. The sample contains 450,000 or so distinct CDR3 sequences, less than 25% of which appear only once. Sequenced here: peripheral blood mononuclear cells (PBMCs), sampled when the disease was refractory, from a patient treated with antithyroid drugs. The receptors come from a female donor with Graves disease. Both conserved end residues are part of each CDR3. The D gene is left open where the match is weak. Size values are once, few and many counts, or a class for expanded clones, and some rows have none.

D gene	V gene	clone size	J gene	CDR3 DNA	CDR3 protein
TRBD1	TRBV7-3	.	TRBJ2-7	TGTGCCAGCAGCTTGGACAGGGAGCAGTACTTC	CASSLDREQYF
.	TRBV28	many	TRBJ1-1	TGTGCCAGCAGCCCTTTAGGGTACACTGAAGCTTTCTTT	CASSPLGYTEAFF
TRBD2	TRBV19	few	TRBJ2-7	TGTGCCAGTAGTACCTCCTGGGGGGGGTGGTACGAGCAGTACTTC	CASSTSWGGWYEQYF
.	TRBV30	few	TRBJ1-4	TGTGCCTGGACGGCCGGAGTTGTAACAACAACAACTAATGAAAAACTGTTTTTT	CAWTAGVVTTTTNEKLFF
.	TRBV10-2	many	TRBJ1-1	TGCGCCAGCAGCTTCGGGCACACTGAAGCTTTCTTT	CASSFGHTEAFF
.	TRBV11-2	many	TRBJ2-7	TGTGCCAGCAGCTTAAAGGGAAACAGGGTCATATACGAGCAGTACTTC	CASSLKGNRVIYEQYF
.	TRBV20-1	.	TRBJ2-3	TGCAGTGCTAGACCTCTAGCGTCTAGCACAGATACGCAGTATTTT	CSARPLASSTDTQYF
.	TRBV4-2	many	TRBJ1-5	TGTGCCAGCAGCCAGGTACAGGGTGTCGATCAGCCCCAGCATTTT	CASSQVQGVDQPQHF
.	TRBV28	many	TRBJ1-2	TGTGCCAGCAGCGTGAACTATGGCTACACCTTC	CASSVNYGYTF
.	TRBV6-1	many	TRBJ2-7	TGTGCCAGCAGTGAATTAGATGCAAGCTCCTACGAGCAGTACTTC	CASSELDASSYEQYF
.	TRBV20-1	.	TRBJ2-5	TGCAGTGCTAGAGGAGACACAGAACTCCAAGAGACCCAGTACTTC	CSARGDTELQETQYF
.	TRBV6-1	many	TRBJ2-7	TGTGCCAGCAGCGCTGACAAACGCGAGCAGTACTTC	CASSADKREQYF
.	TRBV19	many	TRBJ1-1	TGTGCCAGTAGTCCGTATAGGGGACCTATGAACACTGAAGCTTTCTTT	CASSPYRGPMNTEAFF
.	TRBV5-1	many	TRBJ2-7	TGTGCCAGCAGCTTACGGGACCGAGCCTACGAGCAGTACTTC	CASSLRDRAYEQYF
TRBD2	TRBV7-3	many	TRBJ2-2	TGTGCCAGCAAACTAGCGGGAGATCGGGGCGGGGAGCTGTTTTTT	CASKLAGDRGGELFF
.	TRBV30	.	TRBJ2-7	TGTGCCTGGAGTGCGGGGTTATCCTACGAGCAGTACTTC	CAWSAGLSYEQYF
.	TRBV27	many	TRBJ2-5	TGTGCCAGCAGCCTCGGCCCCATGGTGGGTTCCCAGTACTTC	CASSLGPMVGSQYF
.	TRBV28	few	TRBJ2-2	TGTGCCAGCAGTTTGAACAGTGAGGGCGGGGAGCTGTTTTTT	CASSLNSEGGELFF
TRBD1	TRBV30	.	TRBJ2-1	TGTGCCTGTCTCCAGGGGGACTACAATGAGCAGTTCTTC	CACLQGDYNEQFF
TRBD1	TRBV3-1	many	TRBJ2-7	TGTGCCAGCAGCCATTTCGGGACAGGGGAAGATCAGCAGTACTTC	CASSHFGTGEDQQYF
.	TRBV12-3/TRBV12-4	.	TRBJ1-6	TGTGCCAGCAGTTTGACAGAGAATAATTCACCCCTCCACTTT	CASSLTENNSPLHF
.	TRBV7-3	many	TRBJ1-1	TGTGCCAGCAGCCGAGAGTGGAACACTGAAGCTTTCTTT	CASSREWNTEAFF
.	TRBV25-1	few	TRBJ2-5	TGTGCCAGCAGTGAATTCAAAGGCAGTGTGGAGACCCAGTACTTC	CASSEFKGSVETQYF
TRBD1	TRBV28	many	TRBJ1-2	TGTGCCAGCAGTTTCCAGGGGGCTAACTATGGCTACACCTTC	CASSFQGANYGYTF
TRBD2	TRBV20-1	.	TRBJ2-1	TGCAGTGCTAGAGGGGAGGGTTACAATGAGCAGTTCTTC	CSARGEGYNEQFF
TRBD1	TRBV27	few	TRBJ2-7	TGTGCCAGCAGTTTAGGACAGGGGTCGTCCCTCTACGAGCAGTACTTC	CASSLGQGSSLYEQYF
.	TRBV25-1	few	TRBJ2-3	TGTGCCAGCAGCGCGGTGGTAGAAGCAGATACGCAGTATTTT	CASSAVVEADTQYF
TRBD1	TRBV29-1	.	TRBJ1-4	TGCAGCGTTGTCACAGGGGCTAATGAAAAACTGTTTTTT	CSVVTGANEKLFF
TRBD2	TRBV11-2	few	TRBJ2-6	TGTGCCAGCAGCCCGGGGGGGCTTTCTGGGGCCAACGTCCTGACTTTC	CASSPGGLSGANVLTF
TRBD2	TRBV11-2	many	TRBJ2-7	TGTGCCAGCAGCTTTTCTAGCGGCCTCTACGAGCAGTACTTC	CASSFSSGLYEQYF
TRBD2	TRBV20-1	.	TRBJ2-7	TGCAGTGCTAGACTTGGACGCGGGACTAGCGGGACACGAAGCTTTTACGAGCAGTACTTC	CSARLGRGTSGTRSFYEQYF
TRBD1	TRBV7-2	.	TRBJ1-3	TGTGCCAGCAGCTTTCGACAGGGTCAAGCTGGAAACACCATATATTTT	CASSFRQGQAGNTIYF
.	TRBV29-1	many	TRBJ1-1	TGCAGCGTTGAAGAGTCCAACACTGAAGCTTTCTTT	CSVEESNTEAFF